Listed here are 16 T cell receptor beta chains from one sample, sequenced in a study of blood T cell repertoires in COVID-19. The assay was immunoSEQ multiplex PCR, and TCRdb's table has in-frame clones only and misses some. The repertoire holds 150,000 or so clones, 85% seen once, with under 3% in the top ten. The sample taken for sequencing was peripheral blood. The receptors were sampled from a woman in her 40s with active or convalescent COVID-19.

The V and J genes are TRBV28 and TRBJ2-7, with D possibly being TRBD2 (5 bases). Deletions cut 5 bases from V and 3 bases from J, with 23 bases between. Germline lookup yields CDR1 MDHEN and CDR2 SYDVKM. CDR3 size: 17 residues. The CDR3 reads CASSPLPPGLDNYEQYF. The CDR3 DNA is TGTGCCAGCAGTCCCTTACCCCCCGGACTTGATAACTACGAGCAGTACTTC. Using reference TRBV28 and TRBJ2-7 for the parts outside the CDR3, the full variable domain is DVKVTQSSRYLVKRTGEKVFLECVQDMDHENMFWYRQDPGLGLRLIYFSYDVKMKEKGDIPEGYSVSREKKERFSLILESASTNQTSMYLCASSPLPPGLDNYEQYFGPGTRLTVT.

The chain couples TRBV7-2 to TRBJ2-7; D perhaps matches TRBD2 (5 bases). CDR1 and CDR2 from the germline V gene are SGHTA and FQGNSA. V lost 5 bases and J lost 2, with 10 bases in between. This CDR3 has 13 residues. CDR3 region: CASSQGGAYEQYF. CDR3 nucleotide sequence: TGTGCCAGCAGCCAAGGAGGAGCCTACGAGCAGTACTTC.

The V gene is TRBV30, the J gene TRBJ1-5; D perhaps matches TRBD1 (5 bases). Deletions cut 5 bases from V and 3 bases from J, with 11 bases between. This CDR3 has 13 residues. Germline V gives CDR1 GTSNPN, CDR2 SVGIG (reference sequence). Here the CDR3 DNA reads TGTGCCTGGGGCAGACAGTCCAATCAGCCCCAGCATTTT. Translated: CAWGRQSNQPQHF.

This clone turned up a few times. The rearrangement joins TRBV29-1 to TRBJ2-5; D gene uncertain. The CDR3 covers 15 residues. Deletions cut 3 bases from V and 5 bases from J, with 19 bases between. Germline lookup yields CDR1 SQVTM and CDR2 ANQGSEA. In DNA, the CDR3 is TGCAGCGTTGACCTCCATGGGCGACCTGGTGAGACCCAGTACTTC. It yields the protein CSVDLHGRPGETQYF.

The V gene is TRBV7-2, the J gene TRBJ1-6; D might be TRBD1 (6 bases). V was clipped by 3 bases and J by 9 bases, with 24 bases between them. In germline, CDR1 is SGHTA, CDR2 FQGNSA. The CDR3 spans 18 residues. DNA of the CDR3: TGTGCCAGCAGCTTTCGGGCCGGGGGGGGCGCCCTGGGTTCACCCCTCCACTTT. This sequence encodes CASSFRAGGGALGSPLHF. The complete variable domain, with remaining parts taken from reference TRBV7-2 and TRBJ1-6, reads GAGVSQSPSNKVTEKGKDVELRCDPISGHTALYWYRQSLGQGLEFLIYFQGNSAPDKSGLPSDRFSAERTGGSVSTLTIQRTQQEDSAVYLCASSFRAGGGALGSPLHFGNGTRLTVT.

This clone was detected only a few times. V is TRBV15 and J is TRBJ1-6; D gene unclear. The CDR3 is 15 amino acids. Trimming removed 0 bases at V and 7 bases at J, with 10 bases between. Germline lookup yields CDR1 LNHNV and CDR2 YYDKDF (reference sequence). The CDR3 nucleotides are TGTGCCACCAGCAGAGAGAGTTCGTTAAATTCACCCCTCCACTTT. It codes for CATSRESSLNSPLHF.

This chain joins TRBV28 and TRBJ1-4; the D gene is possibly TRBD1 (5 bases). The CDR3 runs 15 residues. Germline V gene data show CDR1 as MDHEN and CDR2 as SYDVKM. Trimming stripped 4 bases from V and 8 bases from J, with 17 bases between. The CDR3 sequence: CASSSPGIGHEKLFF. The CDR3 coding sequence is TGTGCCAGCAGTTCTCCAGGGATTGGGCACGAAAAACTGTTTTTT.

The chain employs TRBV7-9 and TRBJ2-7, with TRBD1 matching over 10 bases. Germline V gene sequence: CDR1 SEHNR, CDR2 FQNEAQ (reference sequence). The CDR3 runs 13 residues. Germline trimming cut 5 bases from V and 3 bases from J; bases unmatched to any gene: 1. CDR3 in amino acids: CASSGQGVYEQYF. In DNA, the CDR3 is TGTGCCAGCAGCGGACAGGGGGTCTACGAGCAGTACTTC.

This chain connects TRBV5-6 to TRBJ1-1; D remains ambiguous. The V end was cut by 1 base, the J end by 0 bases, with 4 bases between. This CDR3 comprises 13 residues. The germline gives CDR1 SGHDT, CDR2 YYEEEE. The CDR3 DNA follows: TGTGCCAGCAGCTTGTCCGTGAACACTGAAGCTTTCTTT. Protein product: CASSLSVNTEAFF. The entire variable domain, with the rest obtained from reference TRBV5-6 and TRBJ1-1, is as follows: DAGVTQSPTHLIKTRGQQVTLRCSPKSGHDTVSWYQQALGQGPQFIFQYYEEEERQRGNFPDRFSGHQFPNYSSELNVNALLLGDSALYLCASSLSVNTEAFFGQGTRLTVV.

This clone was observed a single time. CDR3 DNA: TGTGCCAGCAGCTCATACAGGCAACGGCTGGACACTGAAGCTTTCTTT. Protein product: CASSSYRQRLDTEAFF. The rearrangement joins TRBV7-9 to TRBJ1-1; a weak D match, TRBD1 (5 bases). Germline V gene lookup returns CDR1 SEHNR and CDR2 FQNEAQ (reference sequence). V was trimmed by 4 bases and J by 3 bases, leaving 18 bases between them. The CDR3 totals 16 residues.

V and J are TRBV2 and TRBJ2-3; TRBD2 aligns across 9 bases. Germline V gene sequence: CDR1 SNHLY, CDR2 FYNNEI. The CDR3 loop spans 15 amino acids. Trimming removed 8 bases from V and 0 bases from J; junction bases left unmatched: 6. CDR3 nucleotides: TGTGCCAGCCGCCATAGCGGGGGTAGCACAGATACGCAGTATTTT. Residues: CASRHSGGSTDTQYF.

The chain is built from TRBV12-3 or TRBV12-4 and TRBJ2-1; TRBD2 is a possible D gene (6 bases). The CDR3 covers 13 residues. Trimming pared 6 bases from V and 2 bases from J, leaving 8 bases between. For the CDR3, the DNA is TGTGCCAGCAGCCGGACTACCTACAATGAGCAGTTCTTC. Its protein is CASSRTTYNEQFF.

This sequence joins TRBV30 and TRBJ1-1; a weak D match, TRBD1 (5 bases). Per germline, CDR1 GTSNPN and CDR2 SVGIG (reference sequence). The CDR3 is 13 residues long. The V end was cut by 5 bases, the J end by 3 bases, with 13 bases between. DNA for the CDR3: TGTGCCTGGGCTGACCAGGGCTACACTGAAGCTTTCTTT. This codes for CAWADQGYTEAFF.

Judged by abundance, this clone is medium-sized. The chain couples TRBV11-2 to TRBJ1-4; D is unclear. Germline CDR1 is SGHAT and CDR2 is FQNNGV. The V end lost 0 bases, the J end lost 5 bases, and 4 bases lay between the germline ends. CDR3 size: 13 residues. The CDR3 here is CASSLDSNEKLFF. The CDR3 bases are TGTGCCAGCAGCTTAGATTCAAATGAAAAACTGTTTTTT.

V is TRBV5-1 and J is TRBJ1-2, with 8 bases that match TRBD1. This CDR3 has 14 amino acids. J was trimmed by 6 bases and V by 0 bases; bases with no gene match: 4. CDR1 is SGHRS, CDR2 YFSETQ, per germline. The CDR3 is CASSLVSGGDGYTF. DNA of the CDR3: TGCGCCAGCAGCTTGGTTTCAGGGGGCGATGGCTACACCTTC.

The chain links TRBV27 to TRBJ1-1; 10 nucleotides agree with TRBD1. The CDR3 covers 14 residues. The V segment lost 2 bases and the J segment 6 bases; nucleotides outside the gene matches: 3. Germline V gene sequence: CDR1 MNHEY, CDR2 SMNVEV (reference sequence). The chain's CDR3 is CASSLGQGVSEAFF. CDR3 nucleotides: TGTGCCAGCAGTTTAGGACAGGGGGTGTCTGAAGCTTTCTTT.